A single sample gave rise to the 8 T cell receptor beta chains below, sequenced in a study of identifying expanded T cells in peripheral blood. Assay used: immunoSEQ multiplex PCR; TCRdb lists only in-frame clones, some missing. The sample lists around 100,000 clones, roughly 89% occurring once. The sample consisted of blood. These receptors were taken from a person between 18 and 75 years old in good health.

This clone appeared a few times. The V call is TRBV11-2, the J call TRBJ2-1; 12 bases align to TRBD2. This CDR3 has 15 amino acids. CDR1 and CDR2 from the germline V gene are SGHAT and FQNNGV. J was trimmed by 8 bases and V by 5 bases; bases with no gene match: 7. The CDR3 protein is CASSVGLAGMYEQFF. The CDR3 DNA is TGTGCCAGCAGCGTTGGACTAGCGGGGATGTATGAGCAGTTCTTC.

The chain uses TRBV15 and TRBJ1-1, with D perhaps matching TRBD1 (6 bases). This CDR3 region has 13 residues. V shed 3 bases and J shed 3 bases, with 8 bases lying between them. Germline CDR1 LNHNV, CDR2 YYDKDF (reference sequence). The CDR3 protein is CATSSHRDTEAFF. CDR3 bases: TGTGCCACCAGCAGCCACAGGGACACTGAAGCTTTCTTT.

This chain uses TRBV5-1 with TRBJ2-1; 8 bases are a match to TRBD2. CDR1 is SGHRS and CDR2 is YFSETQ in the germline V gene. V was clipped by 3 bases and J by 12 bases; unmatched bases: 17. The CDR3 is 16 residues long. CDR3 sequence (DNA): TGCGCCAGCAGCTCAACAACAGCGGGGGTGGGTTCCGCGCAGTTCTTC. Translating it yields CASSSTTAGVGSAQFF.

This clone was seen a single time. CDR3 sequence reads: CASSLSQGGNQPQHF. The CDR3 region has the DNA TGTGCCAGCAGCTTAAGTCAGGGGGGTAATCAGCCCCAGCATTTT. V gene TRBV7-6 combines with J gene TRBJ1-5; 7 positions agree with TRBD1. Trimming removed 2 bases from V and 4 bases from J; junction bases left unmatched: 5. The germline V gene has CDR1 SGHVS and CDR2 FNYEAQ. The CDR3 is 15 amino acids.

This clone came up once. The chain carries TRBV6-5 and TRBJ1-5; no firm D call. V dropped 7 bases and J dropped 6 bases, with 10 bases sitting between them. The CDR3 runs 12 residues. Germline V lookup: CDR1 MNHEY, CDR2 SVGAGI. The CDR3 nucleotides are TGTGCCAGCACCACCCCGGGTCAGCCCCAGCATTTT. It translates to CASTTPGQPQHF.

This clone has just one count. The rearrangement joins TRBV11-1 to TRBJ1-2; unclear D gene. The CDR3 is 13 residues long. CDR1 and CDR2 from the germline V gene are SGHAT and FQDESV (reference sequence). V lost 2 bases to trimming and J lost 8 bases, with 12 bases between them. CDR3 nucleotide sequence: TGTGCCAGCAGCTTACCAAACTTTGGGGGCTACACCTTC. This translates into CASSLPNFGGYTF.

Only one count was recorded for this clone. This rearrangement joins TRBV19 to TRBJ1-2; D ambiguous. V shed 9 bases and J shed 8 bases, with 22 bases lying between them. CDR3 length: 14 residues. Germline CDR1 reads LNHDA; CDR2 reads SQIVND (reference sequence). In DNA, the CDR3 is TGTGCCAGCAAAGGGCCAAGTCGGGAGGAGGGCTACACCTTC. As protein: CASKGPSREEGYTF. Drawing the rest from reference TRBV19 and TRBJ1-2, the complete variable domain is DGGITQSPKYLFRKEGQNVTLSCEQNLNHDAMYWYRQDPGQGLRLIYYSQIVNDFQKGDIAEGYSVSREKKESFPLTVTSAQKNPTAFYLCASKGPSREEGYTFGSGTRLTVV.

V and J are TRBV15 and TRBJ1-5; D not certain. This CDR3 comprises 11 residues. The V and J ends lost 4 bases and 3 bases respectively, with 1 base between them. CDR1 is LNHNV, CDR2 YYDKDF, per germline (reference sequence). The CDR3 loop is CATSINQPQHF. CDR3 in DNA: TGTGCCACCAGCATCAATCAGCCCCAGCATTTT.